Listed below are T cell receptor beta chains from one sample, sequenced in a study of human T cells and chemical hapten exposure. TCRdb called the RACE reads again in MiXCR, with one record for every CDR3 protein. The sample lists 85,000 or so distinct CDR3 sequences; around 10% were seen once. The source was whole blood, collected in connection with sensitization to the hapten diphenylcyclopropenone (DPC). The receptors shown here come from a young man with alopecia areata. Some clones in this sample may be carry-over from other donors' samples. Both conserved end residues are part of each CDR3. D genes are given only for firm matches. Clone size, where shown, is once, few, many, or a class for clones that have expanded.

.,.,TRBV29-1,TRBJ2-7,TGCAGCGTTGCCAGCCCAATCGAGCAGTACTTC,CSVASPIEQYF
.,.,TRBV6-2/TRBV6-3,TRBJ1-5,TGTGCCAGCAGTCTTTCGGCCGCTAATCAGCCCCAGCATTTT,CASSLSAANQPQHF
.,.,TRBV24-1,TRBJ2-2,TGTGCCACCAGTGATAACACCGGGGAGCTGTTTTTT,CATSDNTGELFF
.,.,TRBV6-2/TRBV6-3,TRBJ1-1,TGTGCCAGCAGTTTGAGGGACGATGTAAACACTGAAGCTTTCTTT,CASSLRDDVNTEAFF
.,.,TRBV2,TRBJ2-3,TGTGCCAGCAGTGGCCTGACAGCCACAGATACGCAGTATTTT,CASSGLTATDTQYF
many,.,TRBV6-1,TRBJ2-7,TGTGCCAGTATTAGAACACAGGGTACCCCCCGTGAGCAGTACTTC,CASIRTQGTPREQYF
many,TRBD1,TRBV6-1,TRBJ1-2,TGTGCCAGCACCATAGACCTGGGACAGGGGGCGTCTGGCTATGGCTACACCTTC,CASTIDLGQGASGYGYTF
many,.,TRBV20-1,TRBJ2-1,TGCAGTGCTAGAGAACGGGGCCAACCCTTCTACAATGAGCAGTTCTTC,CSARERGQPFYNEQFF
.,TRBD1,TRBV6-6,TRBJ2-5,TGTGCCAGCCAAAGATCAATACAGGGGGGTCAAGAGACCCAGTACTTC,CASQRSIQGGQETQYF
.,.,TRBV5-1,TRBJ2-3,TGCGCCAGCAGCTTGGTTCCAGCGGAATCAGATACGCAGTATTTT,CASSLVPAESDTQYF
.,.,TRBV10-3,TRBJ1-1,TGTGCCATCAGTTCACACGGCCGGGAAGCTTTCTTT,CAISSHGREAFF
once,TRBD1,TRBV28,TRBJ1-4,TGTGCCAGCAGGCATAGGACAGGGAATGAAAAACTGTTTTTT,CASRHRTGNEKLFF
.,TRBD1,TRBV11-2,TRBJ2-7,TGTGCCAGCAGCTTGGACCGGGACAGGGGGCCCGAGCAGTACTTC,CASSLDRDRGPEQYF
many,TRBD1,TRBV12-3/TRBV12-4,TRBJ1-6,TGTGCCAGCAGTTTAGCGACAGGGGGGAGTTCACCCCTCCACTTT,CASSLATGGSSPLHF
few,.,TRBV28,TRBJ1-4,TGTGCCAGCAGGACAGTAAATGAAAAACTGTTTTTT,CASRTVNEKLFF
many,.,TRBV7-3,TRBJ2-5,TGTGCCAGCAGCCCATCCCTCGGTGGGGAGACCCAGTACTTC,CASSPSLGGETQYF
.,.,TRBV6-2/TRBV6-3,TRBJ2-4,TGTGCCAGCAGTACCCCCCGACCAGCCAAAAACATTCAGTACTTC,CASSTPRPAKNIQYF
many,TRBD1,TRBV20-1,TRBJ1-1,TGCAGTGCTCCCCTCCGGGACAGGAACACTGAAGCTTTCTTT,CSAPLRDRNTEAFF
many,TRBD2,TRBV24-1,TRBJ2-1,TGTGCCACCAGTGATATAGCGGGGGCCGCCTACAATGAGCAGTTCTTC,CATSDIAGAAYNEQFF
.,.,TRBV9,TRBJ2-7,TGTGCCAGCAGCGTAGTTAACGGAGGCGAGCAGTACTTC,CASSVVNGGEQYF
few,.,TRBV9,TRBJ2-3,TGTGCCAGCAGCGTAGCTCAGGCAGATACGCAGTATTTT,CASSVAQADTQYF
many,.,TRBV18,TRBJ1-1,TGTGCCAGCTCACCGGGGCAGGGTAGGAGCACTGAAGCTTTCTTT,CASSPGQGRSTEAFF
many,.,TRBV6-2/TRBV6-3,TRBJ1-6,TGTGCCAGCAGCGAAAATTCACCCCTCCACTTT,CASSENSPLHF
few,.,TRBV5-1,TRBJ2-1,TGCGCCAGCACCAAGGAGGTGGACAATGAGCAGTTCTTC,CASTKEVDNEQFF
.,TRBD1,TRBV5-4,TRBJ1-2,TGTGCCGGCAGCTCCTCAGGACAGGGGATCTATGGCTACACCTTC,CAGSSSGQGIYGYTF
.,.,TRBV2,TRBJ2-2,TGTGCCAGCAGTGACAGGCGGAACACCGGGGAGCTGTTTTTT,CASSDRRNTGELFF